Presented here are 24 T cell receptor beta chains from one specimen sequenced in a study of PD-L1 blockade in urothelial cancer. The protocol was immunoSEQ multiplex PCR, while the TCRdb copy is restricted to in-frame clones and leaves out a portion. Among some 40,000 clones listed, over 75% were seen once. As for time point: pretreatment peripheral blood. The material sequenced was PBMCs, taken around atezolizumab (anti-PD-L1) treatment. All receptors derive from a donor aged 40 or over with urothelial cancer.

The chain recombines TRBV6-4 with TRBJ2-1, with 9 positions matching TRBD2. Germline trimming cut 5 bases from V and 9 bases from J; bases unmatched to any gene: 8. The CDR3 consists of 14 residues. Germline lookup yields CDR1 MRHNA and CDR2 SNTAGT. CDR3 protein: CASSWGSGSGEQFF. For the CDR3, the DNA is TGTGCCAGCAGTTGGGGTAGCGGGAGCGGTGAGCAGTTCTTC.

The chain carries TRBV4-2 and TRBJ2-3; weak D call: TRBD2 (6 bases). The germline V gene has CDR1 LGHNA and CDR2 YNFKEQ. Trimming stripped 3 bases from V and 0 bases from J, with 7 bases between. CDR3 length: 14 amino acids. The CDR3 DNA reads TGTGCCAGCAGCCAGGGGACTAGCACAGATACGCAGTATTTT. It specifies CASSQGTSTDTQYF.

The chain is built from TRBV11-3 and TRBJ2-7, with TRBD1 matching 8 bases. From germline, CDR1 is SGHNT and CDR2 YENEEA. With 7 bases clipped from V and 2 bases from J, the junction kept 7 bases outside the gene matches. CDR3 size: 14 residues. The CDR3: CASTRQGRAYEQYF. For the CDR3, the DNA is TGTGCCAGCACCCGACAGGGGCGCGCCTACGAGCAGTACTTC.

This chain uses TRBV5-4 with TRBJ2-5; 7 bases agree with TRBD1. Per germline, CDR1 SGHNT and CDR2 YYREEE (reference sequence). J lost 0 bases, V lost 4 bases, and 9 bases had no gene match. The CDR3 runs to 16 residues. The CDR3 reads CASSPKGRGYQETQYF. The CDR3 coding sequence is TGTGCCAGCAGCCCGAAGGGCAGGGGGTACCAAGAGACCCAGTACTTC.

This clone was seen more than once but under ten times. The sample holds other DNA sequences that translate to the same CDR3. The gene calls are TRBV7-8 and TRBJ2-7; unclear D gene. CDR1 is SGHVS, CDR2 FQNEAQ, per germline. CDR3 length: 14 amino acids. The germline V and J ends were trimmed by 1 base and 0 bases, with 7 bases remaining between them. CDR3 amino acids: CASSLGGPSYEQYF. The DNA of the CDR3 is TGTGCCAGCAGCTTAGGTGGGCCCTCCTACGAGCAGTACTTC.

This clone was recorded only once. The CDR3 reads CSGRGQMNTEAFF. The CDR3 bases are TGCAGCGGGAGGGGACAGATGAACACTGAAGCTTTCTTT. The V call is TRBV29-1, the J call TRBJ1-1, with 7 bases fitting TRBD1. V lost 7 bases to trimming and J lost 0 bases; unmatched junction nucleotides: 5. The CDR3 extends over 13 amino acids. Germline V lookup: CDR1 SQVTM, CDR2 ANQGSEA. The full variable domain, its missing parts supplied by reference TRBV29-1 and TRBJ1-1, is SAVISQKPSRDICQRGTSLTIQCQVDSQVTMMFWYRQQPGQSLTLIATANQGSEATYESGFVIDKFPISRPNLTFSTLTVSNMSPEDSSIYLCSGRGQMNTEAFFGQGTRLTVV.

The genes are TRBV15 and TRBJ2-2; the match to TRBD2 covers 16 bases. CDR3 size: 21 residues. CDR1 LNHNV and CDR2 YYDKDF come from the germline V gene (reference sequence). V was clipped by 3 bases and J by 7 bases; unmatched bases: 17. CDR3 nucleotides: TGTGCCACCAGCAGCCGGAGACCGGGACTAGCGGGAGGGCCTTTGGGCGGGGAGCTGTTTTTT. Translating gives CATSSRRPGLAGGPLGGELFF.

CDR3 bases: TGCGCCACCCCGGGTTTGGAGCAGTTCTTC. Translation gives CATPGLEQFF. The chain couples TRBV5-1 to TRBJ2-1; D uncertain. V gave up 9 bases and J gave up 10 bases, with 11 bases separating them. The CDR3 spans 10 residues. Germline V gives CDR1 SGHRS, CDR2 YFSETQ.

The V call is TRBV4-3, the J call TRBJ2-7, with 7 bases that match TRBD2. The germline V gene encodes CDR1 LGHNA and CDR2 YSLEER. The CDR3 has 14 amino acids. The trim removed 0 bases at V and 6 bases at J, leaving 5 bases unmatched. CDR3 protein: CASSQEGGWGEQYF. The CDR3 nucleotides are TGCGCCAGCAGCCAAGAGGGGGGGTGGGGCGAGCAGTACTTC.

The rearrangement links TRBV18 to TRBJ2-3; 12 nucleotides line up with TRBD1. V lost 3 bases, J lost 4 bases, and 5 bases stayed unmatched. CDR1 KGHSH and CDR2 LQKENI come from the germline V gene. CDR3 length equals 16 residues. The CDR3 spells CASSPRGQGAPDTQYF. The CDR3 region has the DNA TGTGCCAGCTCACCGCGGGGACAGGGGGCCCCAGATACGCAGTATTTT.

This clone was seen only once. The chain combines TRBV21-1 with TRBJ2-3; the table's D call, TRBD2, was not checked against the DNA. TRBV21-1 is a documented pseudogene. The CDR3 is made up of 14 amino acids. CDR3 in amino acids: CASSKALCTDTQYF. CDR3 in DNA: TGTGCCAGCAGCAAAGCTCTTTGCACAGATACGCAGTATTTT.

The chain is built from TRBV19 and TRBJ1-1, with 7 bases identical to TRBD1. J was trimmed by 0 bases and V by 9 bases; bases with no gene match: 10. Germline CDR1 reads LNHDA; CDR2 reads SQIVND (reference sequence). The CDR3 loop spans 15 amino acids. The CDR3 DNA sequence: TGTGCCAGCCACCCGGGACAGACCATGAACACTGAAGCTTTCTTT. Amino acids: CASHPGQTMNTEAFF.

This clone was counted between two and nine times. V is TRBV11-2 and J is TRBJ1-2; 7 nucleotides align to TRBD1. Germline CDR1 is SGHAT and CDR2 is FQNNGV. V trimming: 5 bases; J trimming: 7 bases; junction bases outside the gene matches: 13. This CDR3 region has 15 residues. Written as DNA, the CDR3 is TGTGCCAGCAGCGTAGGGGGCGCGGTAAGGCGTGGCTACACCTTC. This translates into CASSVGGAVRRGYTF. Full variable domain (rest looked up from reference TRBV11-2 and TRBJ1-2): EAGVAQSPRYKIIEKRQSVAFWCNPISGHATLYWYQQILGQGPKLLIQFQNNGVVDDSQLPKDRFSAERLKGVDSTLKIQPAKLEDSAVYLCASSVGGAVRRGYTFGSGTRLTVV.

The chain has TRBV6-1 and TRBJ1-5, with D possibly TRBD1 on 6 matching bases. Germline loops: CDR1 MNHNS, CDR2 SASEGT. V lost 5 bases and J lost 4, with 12 bases in between. The CDR3 has 14 residues. The CDR3: CASSSQGRNQPQHF. The CDR3 region has the DNA TGTGCCAGCAGTTCACAGGGAAGGAATCAGCCCCAGCATTTT.

The chain links TRBV5-1 to TRBJ2-6; D is ambiguous. The CDR3 is 15 residues long. Germline V CDR1 and CDR2: SGHRS, YFSETQ. V lost 4 bases, J lost 0 bases, and 8 bases lay in between. CDR3 protein: CASSQQSSGANVLTF. DNA for the CDR3: TGCGCCAGCAGCCAACAGAGCTCTGGGGCCAACGTCCTGACTTTC.

The J gene is TRBJ2-1, the V gene TRBV28; 8 bases are shared with TRBD1. Germline values: CDR1 MDHEN, CDR2 SYDVKM. With 10 bases clipped from V and 0 bases from J, the junction kept 17 bases outside the gene matches. This CDR3 is built from 18 residues. CDR3 residues: CATKGQGGTARSYNEQFF. CDR3 coding DNA: TGTGCCACCAAAGGACAGGGCGGAACTGCCCGCTCCTACAATGAGCAGTTCTTC.

In nucleotides, the CDR3 is TGCGCCAGCTCGGGGTTATCTGGGGCCAACGTCCTGACTTTC. Translated, it gives CASSGLSGANVLTF. The chain employs TRBV5-1 and TRBJ2-6; possibly TRBD2 for D (5 bases). Trimming stripped 7 bases from V and 1 base from J, with 9 bases between. CDR3 length: 14 residues. Germline values: CDR1 SGHRS, CDR2 YFSETQ.

The gene calls are TRBV7-9 and TRBJ2-2; tentatively, D is TRBD2 (6 bases). This CDR3 has 14 residues. Germline CDR1 reads SEHNR; CDR2 reads FQNEAQ (reference sequence). Trimming stripped 8 bases from V and 4 bases from J, with 14 bases between. CDR3 nucleotides: TGTGCCAGCGAGTCGCGGGGAGGCACCGGGGAGCTGTTTTTT. Protein: CASESRGGTGELFF.

The gene calls are TRBV13 and TRBJ2-3; TRBD2 matches at 7 bases. The CDR3 is 16 residues long. V shed 1 base and J 2 bases; nucleotides not matched to a gene: 6. From germline, CDR1 is PRHDT and CDR2 FYEKMQ (reference sequence). The CDR3, as DNA: TGTGCCAGCAGCTTAGCCCTAGCGGAAGTCACAGATACGCAGTATTTT. As protein: CASSLALAEVTDTQYF.

The J gene is TRBJ2-3, the V gene TRBV4-3; 10 nucleotides agree with TRBD2. CDR1 LGHNA and CDR2 YSLEER come from the germline V gene. The CDR3 is 18 residues long. V shed 1 base, J shed 6 bases, and the junction held 13 bases outside the gene matches. CDR3 nucleotide sequence: TGCGCCAGCAGCCAAGCCACGAGGGGTAGCGGGAGGTTTGATACGCAGTATTTT. This gives the protein CASSQATRGSGRFDTQYF.

The V gene is TRBV5-4, the J gene TRBJ2-7; 11 nucleotides agree with TRBD2. The CDR3 runs to 16 residues. From germline, CDR1 is SGHNT and CDR2 YYREEE (reference sequence). With 0 bases clipped from V and 3 bases from J, the junction kept 5 bases outside the gene matches. In DNA form, the CDR3 reads TGTGCCAGCAGCTTGGGGACGGGACTAGCGGTCTACGAGCAGTACTTC. It encodes CASSLGTGLAVYEQYF.

The chain has TRBV18 and TRBJ2-4; D not resolved. This CDR3 comprises 14 residues. The germline gives CDR1 KGHSH, CDR2 LQKENI. Trimming shortened V by 0 bases and J by 4 bases, and 7 bases separated the two germline ends. CDR3 DNA: TGTGCCAGCTCACCACCGGTCAGTAAAAACATTCAGTACTTC. It yields the protein CASSPPVSKNIQYF.

The CDR3 protein is CASSYSRLDGYTF. The CDR3 DNA is TGTGCCAGCAGTTACTCGCGGTTGGATGGCTACACCTTC. The chain joins TRBV6-5 to TRBJ1-2; no firm D call. CDR3 size: 13 residues. Between the trimmed V and J ends, which lost 0 bases and 6 bases, there was a span of 8 bases. The germline CDR1 and CDR2 sequences are MNHEY and SVGAGI.

The chain combines TRBV7-2 with TRBJ2-4; D is possibly TRBD2 (5 bases). In germline, CDR1 is SGHTA, CDR2 FQGNSA. Trimming removed 0 bases at V and 8 bases at J, with 11 bases between. The CDR3 covers 14 residues. In DNA form, the CDR3 reads TGTGCCAGCAGCTTAGCCGGGATTGGAGACATTCAGTACTTC. This translates into CASSLAGIGDIQYF. The whole variable domain, filled in from reference TRBV7-2 and TRBJ2-4, reads GAGVSQSPSNKVTEKGKDVELRCDPISGHTALYWYRQSLGQGLEFLIYFQGNSAPDKSGLPSDRFSAERTGGSVSTLTIQRTQQEDSAVYLCASSLAGIGDIQYFGAGTRLSVL.